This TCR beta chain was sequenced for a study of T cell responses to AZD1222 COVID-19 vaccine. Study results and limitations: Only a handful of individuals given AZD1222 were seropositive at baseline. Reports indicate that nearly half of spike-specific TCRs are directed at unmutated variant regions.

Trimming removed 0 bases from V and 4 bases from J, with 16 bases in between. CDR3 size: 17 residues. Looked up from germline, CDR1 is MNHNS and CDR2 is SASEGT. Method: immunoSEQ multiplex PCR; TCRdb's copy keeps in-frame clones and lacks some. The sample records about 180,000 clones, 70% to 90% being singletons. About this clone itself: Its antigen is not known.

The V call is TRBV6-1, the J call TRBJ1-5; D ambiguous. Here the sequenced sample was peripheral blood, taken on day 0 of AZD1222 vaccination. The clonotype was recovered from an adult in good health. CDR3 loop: CASSEAHAAPRNQPQHF. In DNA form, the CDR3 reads TGTGCCAGCAGTGAAGCCCACGCGGCCCCGAGGAATCAGCCCCAGCATTTT.